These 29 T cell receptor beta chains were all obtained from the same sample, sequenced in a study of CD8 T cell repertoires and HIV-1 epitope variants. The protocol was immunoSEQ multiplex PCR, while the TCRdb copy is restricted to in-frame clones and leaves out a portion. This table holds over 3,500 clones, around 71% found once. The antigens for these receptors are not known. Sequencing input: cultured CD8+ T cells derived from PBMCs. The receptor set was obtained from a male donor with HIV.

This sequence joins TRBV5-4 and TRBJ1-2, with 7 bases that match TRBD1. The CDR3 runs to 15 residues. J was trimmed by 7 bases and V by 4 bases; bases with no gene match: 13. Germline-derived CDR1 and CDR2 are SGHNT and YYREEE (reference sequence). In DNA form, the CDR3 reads TGTGCCAGCAGCCTAGGGGACAGCGGGAGGGGTGGCTACACCTTC. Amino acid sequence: CASSLGDSGRGGYTF. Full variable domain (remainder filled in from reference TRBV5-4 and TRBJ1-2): ETGVTQSPTHLIKTRGQQVTLRCSSQSGHNTVSWYQQALGQGPQFIFQYYREEENGRGNFPPRFSGLQFPNYSSELNVNALELDDSALYLCASSLGDSGRGGYTFGSGTRLTVV.

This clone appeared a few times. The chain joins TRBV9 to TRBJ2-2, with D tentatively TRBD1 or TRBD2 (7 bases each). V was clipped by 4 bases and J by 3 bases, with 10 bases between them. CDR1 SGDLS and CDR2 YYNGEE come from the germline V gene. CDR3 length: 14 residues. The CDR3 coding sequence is TGTGCCAGCAGCTCAGGGGGGGACACCGGGGAGCTGTTTTTT. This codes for CASSSGGDTGELFF.

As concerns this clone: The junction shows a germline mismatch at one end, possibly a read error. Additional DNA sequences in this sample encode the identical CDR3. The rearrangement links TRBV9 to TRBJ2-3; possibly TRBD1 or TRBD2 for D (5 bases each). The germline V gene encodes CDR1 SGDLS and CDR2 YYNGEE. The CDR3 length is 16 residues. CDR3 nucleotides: TGCGCCAGCAGCGAGCCCGGGGCTTTTAGCACAGATACGCAGTATTTT. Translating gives CASSEPGAFSTDTQYF.

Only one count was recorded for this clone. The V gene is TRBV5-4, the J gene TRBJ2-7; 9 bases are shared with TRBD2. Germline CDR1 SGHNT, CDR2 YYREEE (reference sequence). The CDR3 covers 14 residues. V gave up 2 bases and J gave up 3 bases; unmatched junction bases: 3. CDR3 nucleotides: TGTGCCAGCAGCTTCGGGACTAGCAGCTACGAGCAGTACTTC. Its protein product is CASSFGTSSYEQYF.

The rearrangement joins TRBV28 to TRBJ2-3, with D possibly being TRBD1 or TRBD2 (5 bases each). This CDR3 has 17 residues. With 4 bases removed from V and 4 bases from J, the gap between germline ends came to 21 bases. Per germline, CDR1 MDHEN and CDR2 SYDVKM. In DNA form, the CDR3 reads TGTGCCAGCAGTTCCAGGAGTAGAGGGGTGGAGGCAGATACGCAGTATTTT. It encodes CASSSRSRGVEADTQYF.

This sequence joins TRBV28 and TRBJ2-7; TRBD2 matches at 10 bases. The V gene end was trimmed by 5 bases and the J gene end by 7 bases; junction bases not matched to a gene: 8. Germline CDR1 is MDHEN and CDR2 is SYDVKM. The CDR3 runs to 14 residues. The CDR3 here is CASSPRTSGREQYF. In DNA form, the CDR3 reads TGTGCCAGCAGTCCCCGGACTAGCGGCCGGGAGCAGTACTTC.

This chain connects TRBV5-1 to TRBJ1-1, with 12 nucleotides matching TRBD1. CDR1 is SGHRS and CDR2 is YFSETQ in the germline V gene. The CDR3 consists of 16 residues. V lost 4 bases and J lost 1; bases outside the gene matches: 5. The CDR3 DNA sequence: TGCGCCAGCAGCAGGGACAGGGGGCTGAAGAACACTGAAGCTTTCTTT. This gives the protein CASSRDRGLKNTEAFF.

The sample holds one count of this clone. CDR3 sequence reads: CASSLEAGAHNEQFF. The CDR3 bases are TGTGCCAGCAGCTTAGAAGCGGGGGCTCACAATGAGCAGTTCTTC. The chain couples TRBV7-2 to TRBJ2-1; 8 positions agree with TRBD2. CDR3 length equals 15 residues. Germline assignment: CDR1 SGHTA and CDR2 FQGNSA. Unmatched junction bases numbered 4, after V lost 1 base and J lost 5 bases.

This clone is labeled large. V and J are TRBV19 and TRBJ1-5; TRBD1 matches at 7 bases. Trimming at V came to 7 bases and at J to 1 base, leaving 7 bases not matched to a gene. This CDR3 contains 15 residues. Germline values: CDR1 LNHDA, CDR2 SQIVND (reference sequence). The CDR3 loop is CASTPDRLSNQPQHF. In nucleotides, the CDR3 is TGTGCCAGTACCCCGGACAGGTTAAGCAATCAGCCCCAGCATTTT. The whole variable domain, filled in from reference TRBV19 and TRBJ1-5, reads DGGITQSPKYLFRKEGQNVTLSCEQNLNHDAMYWYRQDPGQGLRLIYYSQIVNDFQKGDIAEGYSVSREKKESFPLTVTSAQKNPTAFYLCASTPDRLSNQPQHFGDGTRLSIL.

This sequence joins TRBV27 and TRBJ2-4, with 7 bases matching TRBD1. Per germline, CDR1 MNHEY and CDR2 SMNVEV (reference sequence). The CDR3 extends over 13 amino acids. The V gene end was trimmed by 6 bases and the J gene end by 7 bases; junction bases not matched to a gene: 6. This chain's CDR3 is CASSLTGSNIQYF. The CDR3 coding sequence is TGTGCCAGCAGCCTGACAGGGAGTAACATTCAGTACTTC.

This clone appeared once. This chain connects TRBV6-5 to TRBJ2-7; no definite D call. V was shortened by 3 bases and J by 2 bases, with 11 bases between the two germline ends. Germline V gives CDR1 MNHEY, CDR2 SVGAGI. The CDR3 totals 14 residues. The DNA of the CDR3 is TGTGCCAGCAGTTATTCCGGGCCCACCTACGAGCAGTACTTC. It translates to CASSYSGPTYEQYF.

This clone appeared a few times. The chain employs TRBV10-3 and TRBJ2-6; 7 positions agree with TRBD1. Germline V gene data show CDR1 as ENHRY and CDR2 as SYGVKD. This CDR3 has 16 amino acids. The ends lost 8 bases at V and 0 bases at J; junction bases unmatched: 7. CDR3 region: CAIFGTDSSGANVLTF. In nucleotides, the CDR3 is TGTGCCATCTTCGGGACAGACAGCTCTGGGGCCAACGTCCTGACTTTC.

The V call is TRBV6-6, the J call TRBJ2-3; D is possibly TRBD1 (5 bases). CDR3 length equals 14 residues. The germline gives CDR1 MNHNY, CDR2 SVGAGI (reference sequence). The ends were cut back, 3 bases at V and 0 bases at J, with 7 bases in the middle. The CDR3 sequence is CASSYQGSTDTQYF. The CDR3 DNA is TGTGCCAGCAGTTATCAGGGTAGCACAGATACGCAGTATTTT.

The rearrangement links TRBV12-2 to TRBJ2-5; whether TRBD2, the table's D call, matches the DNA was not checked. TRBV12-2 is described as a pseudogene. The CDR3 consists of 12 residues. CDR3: CAGAGDQKTQYF. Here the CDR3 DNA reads TGTGCGGGGGCGGGAGACCAGAAGACCCAGTACTTC.

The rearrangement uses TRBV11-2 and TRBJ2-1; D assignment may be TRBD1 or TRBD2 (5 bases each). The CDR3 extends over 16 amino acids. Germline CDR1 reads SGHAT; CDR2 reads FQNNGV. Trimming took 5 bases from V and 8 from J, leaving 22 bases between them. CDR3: CASSPTGGPAEDEQFF. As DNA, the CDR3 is TGTGCCAGCAGCCCTACAGGCGGACCCGCGGAGGATGAGCAGTTCTTC.

The CDR3 protein is CASSTHPGQGGLAAFSYEQYF. The CDR3 coding sequence is TGTGCCAGCAGTACTCACCCGGGACAGGGGGGACTAGCGGCCTTCTCCTACGAGCAGTACTTC. The J gene is TRBJ2-7, the V gene TRBV28; D possibly uses TRBD1 or TRBD2 (11 bases each). Germline loops: CDR1 MDHEN, CDR2 SYDVKM. V dropped 5 bases and J dropped 0 bases, with 32 bases sitting between them. The CDR3 is 21 amino acids.

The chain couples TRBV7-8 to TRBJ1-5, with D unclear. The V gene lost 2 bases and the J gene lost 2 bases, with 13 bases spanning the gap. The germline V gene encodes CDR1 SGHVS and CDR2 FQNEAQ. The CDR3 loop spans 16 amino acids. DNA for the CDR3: TGTGCCAGCAGCTTAAATGGAGGGTTGCGCAATCAGCCCCAGCATTTT. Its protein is CASSLNGGLRNQPQHF.

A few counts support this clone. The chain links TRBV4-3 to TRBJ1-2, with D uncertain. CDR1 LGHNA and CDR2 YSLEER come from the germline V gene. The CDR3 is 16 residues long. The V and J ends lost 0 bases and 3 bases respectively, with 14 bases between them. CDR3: CASSQDPPDLDYGYTF. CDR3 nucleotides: TGCGCCAGCAGCCAAGATCCCCCAGACTTGGACTATGGCTACACCTTC.

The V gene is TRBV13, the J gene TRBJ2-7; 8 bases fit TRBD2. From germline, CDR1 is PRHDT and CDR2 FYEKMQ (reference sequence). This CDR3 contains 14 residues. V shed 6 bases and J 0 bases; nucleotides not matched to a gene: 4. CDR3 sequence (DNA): TGTGCCAGCAGTTCTAGCGGGTCCTCCTACGAGCAGTACTTC. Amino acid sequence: CASSSSGSSYEQYF.

For the CDR3, the DNA is TGCAGCGTTGCTTCTTGGGGGTTCAACACTGAAGCTTTCTTT. Translating it yields CSVASWGFNTEAFF. This sequence joins TRBV29-1 and TRBJ1-1, with a possible D match to TRBD1 (5 bases). The ends were cut back, 4 bases at V and 2 bases at J, with 14 bases in the middle. The germline V gene has CDR1 SQVTM and CDR2 ANQGSEA. This CDR3 is 14 amino acids long.

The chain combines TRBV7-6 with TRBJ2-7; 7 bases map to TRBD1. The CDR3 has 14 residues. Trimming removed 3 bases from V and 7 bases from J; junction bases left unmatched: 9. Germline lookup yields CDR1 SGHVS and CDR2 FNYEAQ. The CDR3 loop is CASSLGQYLREQYF. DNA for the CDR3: TGTGCCAGCAGCTTGGGACAGTACCTTCGTGAGCAGTACTTC.

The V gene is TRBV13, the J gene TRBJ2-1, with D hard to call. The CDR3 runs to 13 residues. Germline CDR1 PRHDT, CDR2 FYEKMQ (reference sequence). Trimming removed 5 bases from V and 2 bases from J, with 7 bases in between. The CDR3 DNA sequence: TGTGCCAGCAGCAGGACGGCCTACAATGAGCAGTTCTTC. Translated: CASSRTAYNEQFF. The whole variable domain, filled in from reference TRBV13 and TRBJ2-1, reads AAGVIQSPRHLIKEKRETATLKCYPIPRHDTVYWYQQGPGQDPQFLISFYEKMQSDKGSIPDRFSAQQFSDYHSELNMSSLELGDSALYFCASSRTAYNEQFFGPGTRLTVL.

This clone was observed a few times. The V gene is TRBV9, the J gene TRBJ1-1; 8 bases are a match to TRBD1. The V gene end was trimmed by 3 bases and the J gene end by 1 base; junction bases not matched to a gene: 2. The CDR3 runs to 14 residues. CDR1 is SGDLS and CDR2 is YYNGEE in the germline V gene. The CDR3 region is CASSATGANTEAFF. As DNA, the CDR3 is TGTGCCAGCAGCGCGACAGGGGCGAACACTGAAGCTTTCTTT.

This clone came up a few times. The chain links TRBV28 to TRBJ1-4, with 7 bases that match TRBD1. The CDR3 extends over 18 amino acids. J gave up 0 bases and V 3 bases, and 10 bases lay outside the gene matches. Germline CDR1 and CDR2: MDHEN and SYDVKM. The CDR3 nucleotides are TGTGCCAGCAGTTTCGTCTCGGGACAGATGGCAACTAATGAAAAACTGTTTTTT. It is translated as CASSFVSGQMATNEKLFF.

The CDR3 bases are TGTGCCAGCAGTTTAGGGAGAGGGTACGAGCAGTACTTC. Translating gives CASSLGRGYEQYF. The chain employs TRBV28 and TRBJ2-7, with D perhaps TRBD2 (5 bases). The CDR3 extends over 13 amino acids. The germline V gene encodes CDR1 MDHEN and CDR2 SYDVKM. Trimming removed 2 bases from V and 4 bases from J, with 9 bases in between.

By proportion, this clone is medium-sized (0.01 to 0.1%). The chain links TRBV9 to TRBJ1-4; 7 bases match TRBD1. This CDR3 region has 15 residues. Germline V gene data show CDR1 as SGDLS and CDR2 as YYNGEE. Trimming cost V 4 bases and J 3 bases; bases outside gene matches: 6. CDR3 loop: CASSPRDSSNEKLFF. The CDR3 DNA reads TGTGCCAGCAGCCCAAGGGACAGTTCTAATGAAAAACTGTTTTTT.

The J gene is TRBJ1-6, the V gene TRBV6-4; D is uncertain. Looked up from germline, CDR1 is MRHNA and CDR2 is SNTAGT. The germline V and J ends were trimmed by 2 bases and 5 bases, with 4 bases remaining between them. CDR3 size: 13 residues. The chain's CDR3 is CASSDGDNSPLHF. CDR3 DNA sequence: TGTGCCAGCAGTGACGGAGATAATTCACCCCTCCACTTT.

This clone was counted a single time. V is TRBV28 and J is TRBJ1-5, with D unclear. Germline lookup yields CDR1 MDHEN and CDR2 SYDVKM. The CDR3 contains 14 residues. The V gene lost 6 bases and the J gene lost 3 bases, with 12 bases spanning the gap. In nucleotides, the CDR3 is TGTGCCAGCAGGCCAGAGGTCTACAATCAGCCCCAGCATTTT. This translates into CASRPEVYNQPQHF.

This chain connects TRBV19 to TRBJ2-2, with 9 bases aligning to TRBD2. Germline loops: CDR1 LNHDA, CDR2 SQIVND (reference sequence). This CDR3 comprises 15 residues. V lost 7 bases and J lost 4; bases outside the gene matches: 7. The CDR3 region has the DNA TGTGCCAGTAAGAGACTAGCGGTGTTCACCGGGGAGCTGTTTTTT. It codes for CASKRLAVFTGELFF. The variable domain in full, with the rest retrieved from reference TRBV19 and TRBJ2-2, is DGGITQSPKYLFRKEGQNVTLSCEQNLNHDAMYWYRQDPGQGLRLIYYSQIVNDFQKGDIAEGYSVSREKKESFPLTVTSAQKNPTAFYLCASKRLAVFTGELFFGEGSRLTVL.